This T cell receptor beta chain was recorded in a study of beta chain features in type 1 diabetes. The CDR3 sequence is 14 residues long. V gave up 6 bases and J gave up 5 bases, with 17 bases separating them. Germline CDR1 SGHTA, CDR2 FQGTGA. The investigators reverse transcribed all of the isolated RNA, so they sequenced expressed TCRB transcripts. Some clones are missing from TCRdb's copy, which holds only in-frame ones; the method was immunoSEQ multiplex PCR. The table lists some 900,000 clones, roughly a sixth of them singletons, with 0.023% in the top ten. V usage is TRBV7-3 and J usage is TRBJ2-7; D call uncertain. Material for sequencing was naive CD4+ T cells from blood. This TCR came from a woman aged 18-30 years in good health. CDR3 in amino acids: CASSPTASSHEQYF. The CDR3, as DNA: TGTGCCAGCAGTCCGACGGCTAGTTCCCACGAGCAGTACTTC.